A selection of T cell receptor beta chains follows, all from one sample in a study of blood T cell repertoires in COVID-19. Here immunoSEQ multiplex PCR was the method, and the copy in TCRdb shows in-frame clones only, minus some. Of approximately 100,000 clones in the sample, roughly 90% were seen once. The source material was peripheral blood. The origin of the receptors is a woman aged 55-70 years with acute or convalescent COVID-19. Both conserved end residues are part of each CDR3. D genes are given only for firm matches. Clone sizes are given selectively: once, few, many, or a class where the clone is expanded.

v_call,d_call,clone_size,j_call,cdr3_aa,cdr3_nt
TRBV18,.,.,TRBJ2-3,CATASSSSTDTQYF,TGTGCCACCGCATCTAGCTCTAGTACAGATACGCAGTATTTT
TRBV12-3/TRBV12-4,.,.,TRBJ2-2,CASSRYTGELFF,TGTGCCAGCTCGCGGTACACCGGGGAGCTGTTTTTT
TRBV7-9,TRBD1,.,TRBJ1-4,CASSLGLGQGNEKLFF,TGTGCCAGCAGCTTAGGGCTCGGACAGGGCAACGAAAAACTGTTTTTT
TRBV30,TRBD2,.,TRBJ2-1,CASRLAGYNEQFF,TGTGCCTCCCGACTAGCGGGCTACAATGAGCAGTTCTTC
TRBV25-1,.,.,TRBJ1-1,CASSAAKAFF,TGTGCCAGCAGTGCTGCTAAAGCTTTCTTT
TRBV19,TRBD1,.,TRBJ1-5,CASSTPRTGEIGSNQPQHF,TGTGCCAGTAGTACCCCTAGGACAGGGGAAATCGGGAGCAATCAGCCCCAGCATTTT
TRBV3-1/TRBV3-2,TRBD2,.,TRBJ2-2,CASSQVAGWGELFF,TGTGCCAGCAGCCAAGTAGCGGGATGGGGGGAGCTGTTTTTT
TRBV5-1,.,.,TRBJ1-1,CASAVSGRNTEAFF,TGCGCCAGCGCAGTGAGCGGCCGGAACACTGAAGCTTTCTTT
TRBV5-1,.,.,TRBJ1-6,CASSWAPTTHNSPLHF,TGCGCCAGCAGCTGGGCACCTACGACCCATAATTCACCCCTCCACTTT
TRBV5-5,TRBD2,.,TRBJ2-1,CASSSLSGTSYNEQFF,TGTGCCAGCAGTTCCCTAAGCGGGACCTCCTACAATGAGCAGTTCTTC
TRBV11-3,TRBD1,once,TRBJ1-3,CASSSGTGGQFSGNTIYF,TGTGCCAGCAGCTCGGGAACAGGGGGCCAATTCTCTGGAAACACCATATATTTT
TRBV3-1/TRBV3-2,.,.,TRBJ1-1,CASRRTEGTEAFF,TGTGCCAGCAGGCGAACTGAGGGAACTGAAGCTTTCTTT
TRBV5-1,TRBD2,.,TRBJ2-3,CASSLDIRGGTSGRAGTDTQYF,TGCGCCAGCAGCTTGGATATACGTGGCGGGACTAGCGGGAGGGCCGGAACAGATACGCAGTATTTT
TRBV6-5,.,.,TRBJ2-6,CASSWGVGGANVLTF,TGTGCCAGCAGTTGGGGGGTAGGTGGGGCCAACGTCCTGACTTTC
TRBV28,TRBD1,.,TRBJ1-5,CASSLWTGGPNQPQHF,TGTGCCAGCAGTTTATGGACAGGGGGACCCAATCAGCCCCAGCATTTT
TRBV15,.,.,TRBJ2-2,CATSRGLVNTGELFF,TGTGCCACCAGCAGGGGACTCGTAAACACCGGGGAGCTGTTTTTT
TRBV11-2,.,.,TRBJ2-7,CASSERGTRYEQYF,TGTGCCAGCAGCGAAAGGGGGACCCGCTACGAGCAGTACTTC
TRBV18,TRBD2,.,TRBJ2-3,CASSRRTSGRANPDTQYF,TGTGCCAGCTCACGCCGGACTAGCGGGAGGGCCAACCCAGATACGCAGTATTTT
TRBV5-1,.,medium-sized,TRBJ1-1,CASSFQSDTEAFF,TGCGCCAGCAGCTTCCAGAGCGACACTGAAGCTTTCTTT
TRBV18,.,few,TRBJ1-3,CASSPPGRAGNTIYF,TGTGCCAGCTCACCACCGGGCAGGGCTGGAAACACCATATATTTT
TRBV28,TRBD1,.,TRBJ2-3,CASKGGTGRTDTQYF,TGTGCCAGCAAAGGGGGGACAGGGAGAACAGATACGCAGTATTTT
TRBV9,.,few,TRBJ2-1,CASSSRRGNEQFF,TGTGCCAGCAGCTCTCGTAGGGGGAATGAGCAGTTCTTC
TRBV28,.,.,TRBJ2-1,CASWRAHYNEQFF,TGTGCCAGCTGGCGGGCCCACTACAATGAGCAGTTCTTC
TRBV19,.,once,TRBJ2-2,CASRNGGVNTGELFF,TGTGCCAGTAGAAATGGGGGCGTGAACACCGGGGAGCTGTTTTTT
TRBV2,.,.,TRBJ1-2,CASDFRGNGYTF,TGTGCCAGCGATTTTCGGGGAAATGGCTACACCTTC
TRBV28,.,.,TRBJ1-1,CASSLLQGLTEAFF,TGTGCCAGCAGTTTATTACAGGGTTTGACTGAAGCTTTCTTT
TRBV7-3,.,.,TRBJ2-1,CASSFAKGANDEQFF,TGTGCCAGCAGCTTCGCCAAGGGAGCTAATGACGAGCAGTTCTTC
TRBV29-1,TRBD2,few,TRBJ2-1,CSVERLAGLEKFF,TGCAGCGTTGAACGACTAGCGGGCCTTGAGAAGTTCTTC
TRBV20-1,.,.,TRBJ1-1,CSASSGDPGDTEAFF,TGCAGTGCTAGTTCCGGCGACCCGGGGGACACTGAAGCTTTCTTT
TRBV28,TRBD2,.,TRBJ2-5,CASSLSGSETQYF,TGTGCCAGCAGTCTTAGCGGGAGTGAGACCCAGTACTTC
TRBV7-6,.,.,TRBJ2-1,CASSLETRAYNEQFF,TGTGCCAGCAGCTTAGAGACGCGGGCCTACAATGAGCAGTTCTTC
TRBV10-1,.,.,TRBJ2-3,CASSEVPDGATQYF,TGCGCCAGCAGTGAGGTACCCGACGGAGCTACGCAGTATTTT
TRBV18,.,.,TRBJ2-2,CASSTLQGAGELFF,TGTGCCAGCTCAACCCTACAGGGAGCCGGGGAGCTGTTTTTT
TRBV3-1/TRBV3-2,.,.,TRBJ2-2,CASSLSGNTGELFF,TGTGCCAGCAGCCTCAGCGGTAACACCGGGGAGCTGTTTTTT
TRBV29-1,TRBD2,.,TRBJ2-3,CSVEDRGSGSPSDTQYF,TGCAGCGTTGAAGACCGGGGTAGCGGGAGTCCCTCCGATACGCAGTATTTT
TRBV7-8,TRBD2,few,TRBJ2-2,CASSLRASGSGAGELFF,TGTGCCAGCAGCTTACGGGCTAGCGGGAGTGGAGCCGGGGAGCTGTTTTTT
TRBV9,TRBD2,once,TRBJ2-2,CASRATSGRSTGELFF,TGTGCCAGCAGGGCGACTAGCGGGAGGTCCACCGGGGAGCTGTTTTTT
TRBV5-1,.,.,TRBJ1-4,CASSLVGANEKLFF,TGCGCCAGCAGCTTGGTAGGGGCTAATGAAAAACTGTTTTTT
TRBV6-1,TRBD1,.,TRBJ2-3,CASSEGIRGPHTDTQYF,TGTGCCAGCAGTGAAGGCATCAGGGGGCCCCACACAGATACGCAGTATTTT
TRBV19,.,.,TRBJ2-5,CASSVGGQPQETQYF,TGTGCCAGTAGTGTGGGTGGGCAGCCACAAGAGACCCAGTACTTC
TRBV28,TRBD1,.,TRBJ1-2,CASNDRGVGNYGYTF,TGTGCCAGCAATGACAGGGGCGTCGGCAACTATGGCTACACCTTC
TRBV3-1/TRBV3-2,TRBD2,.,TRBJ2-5,CASRNTGTRGETQYF,TGTGCCAGCAGAAACACCGGGACTAGAGGAGAGACCCAGTACTTC
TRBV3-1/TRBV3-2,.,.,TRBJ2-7,CASSQDRRASRDFAYEQYF,TGTGCCAGCAGCCAAGATCGAAGGGCAAGCCGGGACTTTGCCTACGAGCAGTACTTC
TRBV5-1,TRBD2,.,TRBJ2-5,CASSEIAGVGETQYF,TGCGCCAGCAGCGAGATAGCGGGAGTTGGGGAGACCCAGTACTTC
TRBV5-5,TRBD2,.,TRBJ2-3,CASSFGTSTGDTQYF,TGTGCCAGCAGCTTCGGGACTAGTACCGGAGATACGCAGTATTTT
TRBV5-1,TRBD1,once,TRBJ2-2,CASRGQDLNTGELFF,TGCGCCAGCAGAGGACAGGACCTAAACACCGGGGAGCTGTTTTTT
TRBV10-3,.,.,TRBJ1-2,CAISESAGRGYTF,TGTGCCATCAGTGAGTCGGCAGGCCGCGGCTACACCTTC
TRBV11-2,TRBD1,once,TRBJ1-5,CASSGEGQGGNQPQHF,TGTGCCAGCAGCGGAGAGGGACAGGGAGGCAATCAGCCCCAGCATTTT
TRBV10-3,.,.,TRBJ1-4,CAISGHSTNEKLFF,TGTGCCATCAGCGGACACTCAACTAATGAAAAACTGTTTTTT
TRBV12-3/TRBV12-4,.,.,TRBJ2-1,CASSLGPGSEQFF,TGTGCCAGCAGTCTCGGACCTGGGAGTGAGCAGTTCTTC
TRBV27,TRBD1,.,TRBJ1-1,CASSLLQGGGTEAFF,TGTGCCAGCAGTTTATTACAGGGGGGGGGCACTGAAGCTTTCTTT
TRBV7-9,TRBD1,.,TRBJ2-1,CASSRGQGGHEQFF,TGTGCCAGCAGCCGCGGACAGGGGGGGCATGAGCAGTTCTTC
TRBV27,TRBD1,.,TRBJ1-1,CASSLLQGIVAEAFF,TGTGCCAGCAGTTTATTACAGGGGATCGTGGCTGAAGCTTTCTTT
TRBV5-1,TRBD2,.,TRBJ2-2,CASSVGTSGSVGELFF,TGCGCCAGCAGCGTGGGGACTAGCGGGAGTGTCGGGGAGCTGTTTTTT
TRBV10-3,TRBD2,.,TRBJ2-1,CAISESSGKGEQFF,TGTGCCATCAGTGAGAGTAGCGGGAAGGGTGAGCAGTTCTTC
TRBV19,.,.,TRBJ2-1,CASSGTGLFGNEQFF,TGTGCCAGTAGTGGAACGGGACTTTTCGGCAATGAGCAGTTCTTC
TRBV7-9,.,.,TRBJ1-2,CASSLAVPTSLFGYTF,TGTGCCAGCAGCTTAGCGGTTCCGACTTCTCTGTTTGGCTACACCTTC
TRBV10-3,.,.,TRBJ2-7,CAISWGGTYEQYF,TGTGCCATCAGTTGGGGAGGCACCTACGAGCAGTACTTC
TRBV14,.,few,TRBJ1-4,CASSLQGGPGEKLFF,TGTGCCAGCAGCCTTCAGGGAGGTCCTGGGGAAAAACTGTTTTTT